These 8 T cell receptor beta chains were all obtained from the same sample, sequenced in a study of blood T cell repertoires in COVID-19. Produced via immunoSEQ multiplex PCR; TCRdb's table is partial and in-frame only. Of 250,000 to 300,000 clones in the sample, approximately 89% were seen once. The sequenced material came from peripheral blood. These receptors were obtained from a woman aged 25 to 39 with COVID-19, enrolled during active disease.

This clone appeared once. J is TRBJ1-2 and V is TRBV25-1; the match to TRBD1 covers 10 bases. In germline, CDR1 is MGHDK, CDR2 SYGVNS. This CDR3 is built from 13 residues. The J segment lost 7 bases and the V segment lost 5 bases, leaving 4 bases of the junction unmatched. The CDR3 is CASSSGTGVGYTF. CDR3 DNA sequence: TGTGCCAGCAGTTCAGGGACAGGGGTTGGCTACACCTTC.

In its sample, this clone was seen once. The chain uses TRBV2 and TRBJ2-5; the match to TRBD2 covers 9 bases. From germline, CDR1 is SNHLY and CDR2 FYNNEI. CDR3 size: 17 residues. After removal of 6 bases from V and 5 bases from J, the junction contained 16 bases not matched to a gene. CDR3 bases: TGTGCCAGCAGAGAAACTAGCGGGTCCCCGTTTAGGGAGACCCAGTACTTC. It codes for CASRETSGSPFRETQYF.

The CDR3 DNA sequence: TGTGCCAGCTCATCAGGACCGGGACAGGGTAAAGAAAAACTGTTTTTT. Protein product: CASSSGPGQGKEKLFF. The chain couples TRBV18 to TRBJ1-4; 9 bases line up with TRBD1. This CDR3 has 16 amino acids. J gave up 8 bases and V 5 bases, and 12 bases lay outside the gene matches. CDR1 KGHSH and CDR2 LQKENI come from the germline V gene.

J is TRBJ1-1 and V is TRBV5-1; maybe TRBD1 (6 bases). Trimming pared 0 bases from V and 9 bases from J, leaving 15 bases between. Germline CDR1 SGHRS, CDR2 YFSETQ. CDR3 length equals 14 residues. CDR3 residues: CASSLEAGDLKAFF. CDR3 DNA: TGCGCCAGCAGCTTGGAGGCAGGGGACCTGAAAGCTTTCTTT.

The CDR3 protein is CASSPSWGPQETQYF. The CDR3 DNA follows: TGTGCCAGCAGCCCCTCGTGGGGCCCCCAAGAGACCCAGTACTTC. The chain employs TRBV5-6 and TRBJ2-5; tentatively, D is TRBD1 (5 bases). V dropped 4 bases and J dropped 1 base, with 14 bases sitting between them. This CDR3 is built from 15 residues. Germline assignment: CDR1 SGHDT and CDR2 YYEEEE.

This chain links TRBV28 with TRBJ2-7; D is uncertain. V dropped 5 bases and J dropped 3 bases, with 11 bases sitting between them. Germline V lookup: CDR1 MDHEN, CDR2 SYDVKM. CDR3 length equals 13 residues. CDR3 protein: CASSRVGGYEQYF. DNA for the CDR3: TGTGCCAGCAGTAGAGTTGGCGGCTACGAGCAGTACTTC.

V usage is TRBV5-1 and J usage is TRBJ2-2; 8 bases are a match to TRBD1. V was pared by 3 bases and J by 5 bases, with 12 bases of the junction left unmatched. The CDR3 extends over 17 amino acids. CDR1 is SGHRS, CDR2 YFSETQ, per germline. The DNA of the CDR3 is TGCGCCAGCAGCTCTAGACCAGGACAGGGAAGTACCGGGGAGCTGTTTTTT. This codes for CASSSRPGQGSTGELFF. The variable domain in full, with the rest retrieved from reference TRBV5-1 and TRBJ2-2, is KAGVTQTPRYLIKTRGQQVTLSCSPISGHRSVSWYQQTPGQGLQFLFEYFSETQRNKGNFPGRFSGRQFSNSRSEMNVSTLELGDSALYLCASSSRPGQGSTGELFFGEGSRLTVL.

The V and J genes are TRBV5-4 and TRBJ2-2; the D gene is possibly TRBD1 (6 bases). This CDR3 is 15 amino acids long. Trimming removed 4 bases at V and 1 base at J, with 11 bases between. The germline V gene encodes CDR1 SGHNT and CDR2 YYREEE (reference sequence). CDR3: CASSRETGNTGELFF. Written as DNA, the CDR3 is TGTGCCAGCAGCCGAGAGACAGGGAACACCGGGGAGCTGTTTTTT.